This is a list of T cell receptor beta chains from one sample in a study of blood T cell repertoires in COVID-19. TCRdb's table, derived via immunoSEQ multiplex PCR, lists solely in-frame clones and lacks some. This table has around 80,000 clones, around nine tenths appearing once. Sequenced: peripheral blood. The receptors derive from a man older than 75 with active or convalescent COVID-19. The CDR3 runs from the conserved cysteine through the conserved F or W. Each record gives: clone size, V gene, CDR3 length, J gene, D gene, CDR3 DNA, CDR3 protein. D genes are given only for firm matches. Clone size appears in some rows only: once, few, many, or a class for an expanded clone.

-	TRBV5-1	15	TRBJ1-1	-	TGCGCCAGCAGCTTGAGTGGGGGGGTAAATTCTGAAGCTTTCTTT	CASSLSGGVNSEAFF
-	TRBV6-1	18	TRBJ1-1	TRBD1	TGTGCCAGCAGTGAAGTTTGGGACAGGGTAGGAAGGGTCACTGAAGCTTTCTTT	CASSEVWDRVGRVTEAFF
once	TRBV15	13	TRBJ2-5	-	TGTGCCACCAGCACCGGACAGAGGGAGACCCAGTACTTC	CATSTGQRETQYF
many	TRBV5-1	13	TRBJ1-5	-	TGCGCCAGCAGCTTAACGGAACAGGGTCCCCAGCATTTT	CASSLTEQGPQHF
-	TRBV2	15	TRBJ2-2	TRBD2	TGTGCCAGCAGGGGACTAGCGGTGAACACCGGGGAGCTGTTTTTT	CASRGLAVNTGELFF
-	TRBV7-8	16	TRBJ2-2	-	TGTGCCAGCAGCTTAGATGTGGGACGAGGGGGCGGGGAGCTGTTTTTT	CASSLDVGRGGGELFF
-	TRBV30	19	TRBJ1-5	TRBD1	TGTGCCTGGAGTGGCGATAGGACAGGTTTCTCTTATAGCAATCAGCCCCAGCATTTT	CAWSGDRTGFSYSNQPQHF
-	TRBV6-5	11	TRBJ2-1	-	TGTCAATCGGGGAGAGGCAATGAGCAGTTCTTC	CQSGRGNEQFF
-	TRBV5-1	14	TRBJ2-1	-	TGCGCCAGCAGCGCATACACAGGGAACAATGAGCAGTTCTTC	CASSAYTGNNEQFF
-	TRBV11-2	12	TRBJ1-6	-	TGTGCCAGCAGTGTCTGGGAGTCACCCCTCCACTTT	CASSVWESPLHF
-	TRBV6-5	15	TRBJ2-2	-	TGTGCCAGCAGACTAAACCCTGCGAACACCGGGGAGCTGTTTTTT	CASRLNPANTGELFF
-	TRBV9	14	TRBJ1-4	TRBD1	TGTGCCAGCAGCGCCCCACAGGGGAGTGAAGAACTGTTTTTT	CASSAPQGSEELFF
-	TRBV30	14	TRBJ2-1	TRBD1	TGTGCCTGGAGGGTACAGGGGGCCCACAATGAGCAGTTCTTC	CAWRVQGAHNEQFF
-	TRBV24-1	16	TRBJ2-5	-	TGTGCCACCAGTGATTCCCTGGGGAGCCAGGGGGAGACCCAGTACTTC	CATSDSLGSQGETQYF
few	TRBV5-1	15	TRBJ1-2	-	TGCGCCAGCAGCCCGAGCGGGGGGAGCACTTATGGCTACACCTTC	CASSPSGGSTYGYTF
-	TRBV7-9	15	TRBJ1-1	-	TGTGCCAGCAGCTTAGCGGGACAAGTTAACACTGAAGCTTTCTTT	CASSLAGQVNTEAFF
-	TRBV5-1	14	TRBJ1-4	-	TGCGCCAGCAGCTCGACAGGATATCGCGAAAAACTGTTTTTT	CASSSTGYREKLFF
-	TRBV5-4	15	TRBJ2-1	TRBD2	TGTGCCAGCAGCTTGAGACTAGCGTATGACAATGAGCAGTTCTTC	CASSLRLAYDNEQFF
once	TRBV5-8	15	TRBJ1-5	TRBD1	TGTGCCAGCAGCTTGGGTTACAGGGGAGGACAGCCCCAGCATTTT	CASSLGYRGGQPQHF
-	TRBV24-1	21	TRBJ2-2	TRBD2	TGTGCCACCAGTGATCCCGCCGGGACTAGCGGAGCTCAAGGGAACACCGGGGAGCTGTTTTTT	CATSDPAGTSGAQGNTGELFF
few	TRBV5-6	12	TRBJ2-1	-	TGTGCCAGCAGCTTCTCCGGGGGTAAGCAGTTCTTC	CASSFSGGKQFF
-	TRBV7-9	14	TRBJ2-5	-	TGTGCCAGCAGCACCACAGGGGCCGGGGACTCCCAGTACTTC	CASSTTGAGDSQYF
-	TRBV3-1/TRBV3-2	16	TRBJ2-3	TRBD2	TGTGCCAGCAGCCAAGCTAAAAGCGGGAGGACAGATACGCAGTATTTT	CASSQAKSGRTDTQYF
-	TRBV28	14	TRBJ1-4	TRBD1	TGTGCCAGCAGTTTCGGACAGGCCACGAAGGCACTGTTTTTT	CASSFGQATKALFF
-	TRBV5-4	11	TRBJ2-3	-	TGTGCCAGCAGCTTCCGGGATACGCAGTATTTT	CASSFRDTQYF
-	TRBV24-1	15	TRBJ2-3	TRBD2	TGTGCCACCAGTCCTAGCGGGGTGCCCACAGATACGCAGTATTTT	CATSPSGVPTDTQYF
-	TRBV5-4	18	TRBJ1-6	-	TGTGCCAGCAGCTTGGCCACGGGAGGCACGAGCAAGGCTTCACCCCTCCACTTT	CASSLATGGTSKASPLHF
-	TRBV7-2	11	TRBJ1-2	-	TGTGCCAGCAGCTCCGGGGGTGGCTACACCTTC	CASSSGGGYTF
-	TRBV5-1	14	TRBJ2-3	-	TGCGCCAGCAGCTGGACAGGGAGGGGGGATACGCAGTATTTT	CASSWTGRGDTQYF
-	TRBV6-5	15	TRBJ1-6	TRBD1	TGTGCCAGCAGTCCCGGAGACAGGGATAATTCACCCCTCCACTTT	CASSPGDRDNSPLHF
once	TRBV5-6	13	TRBJ1-2	-	TGTGCCAGCAGCCCACAGGTTGACTATGGCTACACCTTC	CASSPQVDYGYTF
once	TRBV14	14	TRBJ1-1	-	TGTGCCAGCAGCCAAGCGGGGATGAACACTGAAGCTTTCTTT	CASSQAGMNTEAFF
-	TRBV2	14	TRBJ1-1	-	TGTGCCAGCAGTGAGGGACACCAGAACACTGAAGCTTTCTTT	CASSEGHQNTEAFF
-	TRBV27	14	TRBJ1-1	TRBD1	TGTGCCAGCAGTCCCCCGACAGGGGGCACTGAAGCTTTCTTT	CASSPPTGGTEAFF